This T cell receptor (beta chain) was sequenced for a study of T cell clusters in autoimmune cytopenias (dated by TCRdb to about 2019). Context from the whole study: Per sample, TRB sequencing gave a median depth of about 53,000 reads and a median of around 2,200 distinct TRB clonotypes. Peripheral blood TRB and IGH repertoires were sequenced in autoimmune cytopenia patients at active disease and during treatment follow-up, alongside healthy, CLL and autoimmune hepatitis controls. The study aimed to test whether autoimmune cytopenia patients carry a disease-specific immune repertoire signature usable as a blood-based biomarker. Study-wide findings and limitations: Shifts in the TRB repertoire, including less even repertoires in secondary cytopenia and CLL, were mostly a reflection of lymphoma bias and not of autoimmunity. The cluster-lack signature was not observed for secondary cytopenia versus CLL, as the signature was apparently masked by the dominant lymphoma-associated repertoire. The T cell clusters were defined only in silico, and the functional role of the clusters still needed to be validated experimentally. Approximately 3-fold more exclusive TRB clusters were observed in healthy donors than in active autoimmune hepatitis patients, consistent with an autoimmunity-wide signature. GLIPH results suggested that primary autoimmune cytopenia patients were missing physiological T cell clusters, with fewer than 60 clusters found only in healthy donors compared with some 15 found only in patients.

For each sample, TRB amplification used roughly 270 ng of peripheral blood genomic DNA, equal to some 35,000 genome equivalents. Including the terminal cysteine and phenylalanine, the CDR3 comprises 14 residues. This entry has no DNA. TRB rearrangements were amplified by multiplex PCR using a touch-down protocol with TRB-A and TRB-B primer pools mixed in one tube. Illumina adapters and sample indices were attached to the amplicons through two consecutive PCR reactions using Phusion HS II polymerase. Amplicons were gel-purified with the NucleoSpin Gel and PCR Clean-up kit, then quantified by Qubit and quality-checked on an Agilent 2100 Bioanalyzer. Sequencing of the libraries was performed on an Illumina MiSeq with 600-cycle, single-indexed, paired-end runs. The published analysis was carried out like this. MiXCR version 2.1.12, together with the default MiXCR reference library, was used to align and assemble the TRB reads. Each unique CDR3 nucleotide sequence defined a clone, and only productive sequences with at least two reads were analysed. Repertoire diversity was assessed by alpha-parameterized diversity profiles (alpha 0 to 5), including Shannon (alpha 1) and Simpson (alpha 2) indices, computed with an R script. The tcR package was used to compute combinatorial TRB VJ usage, which was then compared between cohorts by principal component analysis with ade4. Using GLIPH, TCRbeta CDR3s were clustered on pairs of cohorts matched for age and read depth, and a Wilcoxon test was used to compare cluster frequencies. Each entry corresponds to one CDR3 protein sequence from reads that TCRdb reprocessed, and DNA is not given. These V and J calls rely on TCRdb rather than the paper's analysis. In this sample's table one finds 6,500 to 8,500 distinct CDR3 sequences. More than 4.5% of the sample is held by the ten biggest clonotypes.

Note on this clonotype: Its antigen target is currently unknown.

The sample consisted of peripheral blood. This clonotype originated in a human donor with an autoimmune cytopenia or autoimmune hepatitis (not recorded which). This sequence uses TRBV12-3 or TRBV12-4 and TRBJ2-5; lacking DNA, the TRBD2 call made by TCRdb goes unchecked. The CDR3 reads as follows: CVSSLAGARETQYF.